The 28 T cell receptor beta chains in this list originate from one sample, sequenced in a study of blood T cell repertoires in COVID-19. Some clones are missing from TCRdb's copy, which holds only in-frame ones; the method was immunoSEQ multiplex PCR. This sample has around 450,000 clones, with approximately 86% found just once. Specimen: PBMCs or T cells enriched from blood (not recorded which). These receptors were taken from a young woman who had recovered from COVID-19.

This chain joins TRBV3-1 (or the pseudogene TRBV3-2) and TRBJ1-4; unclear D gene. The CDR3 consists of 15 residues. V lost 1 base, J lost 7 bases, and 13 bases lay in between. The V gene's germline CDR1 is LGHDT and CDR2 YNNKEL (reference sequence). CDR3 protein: CASSQVRALGEKLFF. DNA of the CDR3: TGTGCCAGCAGCCAAGTGCGGGCCCTCGGTGAAAAACTGTTTTTT.

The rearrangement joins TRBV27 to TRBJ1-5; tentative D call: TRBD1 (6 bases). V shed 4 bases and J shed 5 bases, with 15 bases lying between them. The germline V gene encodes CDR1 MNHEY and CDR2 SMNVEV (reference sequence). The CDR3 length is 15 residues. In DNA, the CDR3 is TGTGCCAGCAGTTCAAGGAGTAACAGGGATCAGCCCCAGCATTTT. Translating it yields CASSSRSNRDQPQHF.

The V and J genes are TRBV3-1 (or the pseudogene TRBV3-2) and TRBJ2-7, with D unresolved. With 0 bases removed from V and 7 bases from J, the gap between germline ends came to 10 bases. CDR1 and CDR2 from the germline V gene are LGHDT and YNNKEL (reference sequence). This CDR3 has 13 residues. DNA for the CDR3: TGTGCCAGCAGCCAAGACGGGTTCGGGGAGCAGTACTTC. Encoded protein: CASSQDGFGEQYF.

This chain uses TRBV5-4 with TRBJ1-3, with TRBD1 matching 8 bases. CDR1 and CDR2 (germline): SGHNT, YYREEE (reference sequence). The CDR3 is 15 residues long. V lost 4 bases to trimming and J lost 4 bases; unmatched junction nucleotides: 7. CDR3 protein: CASSQQGARGNTIYF. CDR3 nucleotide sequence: TGTGCCAGCAGCCAGCAGGGGGCGCGGGGAAACACCATATATTTT.

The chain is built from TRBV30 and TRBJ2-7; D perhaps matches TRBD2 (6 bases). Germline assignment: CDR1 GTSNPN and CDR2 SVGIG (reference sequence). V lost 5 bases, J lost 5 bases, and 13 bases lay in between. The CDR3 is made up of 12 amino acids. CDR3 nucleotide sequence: TGTGCCTGGGCGGGGAATTGGGACGAGCAGTACTTC. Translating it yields CAWAGNWDEQYF.

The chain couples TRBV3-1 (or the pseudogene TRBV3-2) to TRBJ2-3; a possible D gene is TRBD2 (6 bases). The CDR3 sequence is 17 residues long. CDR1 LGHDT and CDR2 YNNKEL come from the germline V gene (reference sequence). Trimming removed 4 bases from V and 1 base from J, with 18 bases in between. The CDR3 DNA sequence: TGTGCCAGCAGCCTGGGACTGGACCGGTTCGGCACAGATACGCAGTATTTT. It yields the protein CASSLGLDRFGTDTQYF.

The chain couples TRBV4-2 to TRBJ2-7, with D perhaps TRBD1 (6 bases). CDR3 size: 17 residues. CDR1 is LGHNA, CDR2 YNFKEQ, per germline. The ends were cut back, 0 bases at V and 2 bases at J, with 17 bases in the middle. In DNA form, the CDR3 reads TGTGCCAGCAGCCAAGATCCAATCGGGACATATACCTACGAGCAGTACTTC. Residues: CASSQDPIGTYTYEQYF.

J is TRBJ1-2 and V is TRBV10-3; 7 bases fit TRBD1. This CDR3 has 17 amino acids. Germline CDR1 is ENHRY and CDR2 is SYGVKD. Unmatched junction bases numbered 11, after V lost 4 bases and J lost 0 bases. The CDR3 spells CAISAKLDRASNYGYTF. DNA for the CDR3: TGTGCCATCAGTGCAAAACTCGACAGGGCTTCTAACTATGGCTACACCTTC.

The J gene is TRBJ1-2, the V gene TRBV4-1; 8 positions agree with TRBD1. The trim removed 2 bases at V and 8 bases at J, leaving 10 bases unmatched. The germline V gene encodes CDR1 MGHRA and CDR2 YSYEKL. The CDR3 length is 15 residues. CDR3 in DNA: TGCGCCAGCAGCCAATATCTAGGACAGGGTGAGGGCTACACCTTC. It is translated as CASSQYLGQGEGYTF.

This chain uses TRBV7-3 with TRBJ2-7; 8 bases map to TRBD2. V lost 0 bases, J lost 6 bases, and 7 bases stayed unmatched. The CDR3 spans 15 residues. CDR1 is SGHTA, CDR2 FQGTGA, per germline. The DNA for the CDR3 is TGTGCCAGCAGCTTAACGAACGCGGGGGGATCCGAGCAGTACTTC. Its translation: CASSLTNAGGSEQYF.

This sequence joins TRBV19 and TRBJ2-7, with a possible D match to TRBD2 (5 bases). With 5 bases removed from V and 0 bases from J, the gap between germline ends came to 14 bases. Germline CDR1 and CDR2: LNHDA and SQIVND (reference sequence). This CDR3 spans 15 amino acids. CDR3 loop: CASSPRLGSSYEQYF. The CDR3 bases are TGTGCCAGTAGTCCTCGACTTGGGAGCTCCTACGAGCAGTACTTC.

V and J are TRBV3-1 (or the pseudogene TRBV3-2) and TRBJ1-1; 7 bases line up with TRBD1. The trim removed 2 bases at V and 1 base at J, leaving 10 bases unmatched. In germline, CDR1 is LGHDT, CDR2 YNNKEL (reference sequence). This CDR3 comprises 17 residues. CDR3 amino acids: CASSQPGSRQGNTEAFF. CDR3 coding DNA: TGTGCCAGCAGCCAACCCGGATCCCGACAGGGGAACACTGAAGCTTTCTTT.

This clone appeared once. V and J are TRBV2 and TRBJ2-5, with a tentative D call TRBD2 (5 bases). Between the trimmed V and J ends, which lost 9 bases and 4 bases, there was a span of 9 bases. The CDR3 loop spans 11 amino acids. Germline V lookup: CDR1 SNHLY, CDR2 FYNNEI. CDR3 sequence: CASARGETQYF. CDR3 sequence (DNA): TGTGCCAGTGCCCGGGGAGAGACCCAGTACTTC.

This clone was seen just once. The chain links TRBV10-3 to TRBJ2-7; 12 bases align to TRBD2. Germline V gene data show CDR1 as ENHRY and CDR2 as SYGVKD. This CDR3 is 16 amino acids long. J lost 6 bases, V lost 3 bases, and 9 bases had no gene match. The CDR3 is CAISDTSGGSRGEQYF. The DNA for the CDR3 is TGTGCCATCAGTGACACTAGCGGGGGGTCCAGGGGCGAGCAGTACTTC.

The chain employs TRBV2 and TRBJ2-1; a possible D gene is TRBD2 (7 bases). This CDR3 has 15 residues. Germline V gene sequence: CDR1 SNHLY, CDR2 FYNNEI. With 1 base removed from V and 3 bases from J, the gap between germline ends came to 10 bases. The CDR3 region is CASSEEGGFYNEQFF. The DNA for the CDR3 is TGTGCCAGCAGTGAAGAGGGGGGGTTCTACAATGAGCAGTTCTTC.

In nucleotides, the CDR3 is TGTGCTAGTGGACCCGACAGGAGTCACACTGAAGCTTTCTTT. It codes for CASGPDRSHTEAFF. The chain links TRBV12-5 to TRBJ1-1, with D possibly being TRBD1 (6 bases). This CDR3 has 14 residues. Germline V gene sequence: CDR1 LGHNT, CDR2 FRNRAP. Trimming took 6 bases from V and 3 from J, leaving 14 bases between them.

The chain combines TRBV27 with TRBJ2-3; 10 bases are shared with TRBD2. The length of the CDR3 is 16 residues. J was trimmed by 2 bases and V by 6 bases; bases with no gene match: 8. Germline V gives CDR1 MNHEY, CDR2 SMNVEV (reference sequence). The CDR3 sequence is CASSLIGTSDTDTQYF. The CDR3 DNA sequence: TGTGCCAGCAGCTTGATTGGGACTAGCGACACAGATACGCAGTATTTT.

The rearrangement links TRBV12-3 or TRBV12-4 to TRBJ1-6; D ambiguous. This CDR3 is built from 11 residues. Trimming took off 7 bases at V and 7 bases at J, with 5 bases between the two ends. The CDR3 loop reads CASTSNSPLHF. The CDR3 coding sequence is TGTGCCAGCACTTCCAATTCACCCCTCCACTTT.

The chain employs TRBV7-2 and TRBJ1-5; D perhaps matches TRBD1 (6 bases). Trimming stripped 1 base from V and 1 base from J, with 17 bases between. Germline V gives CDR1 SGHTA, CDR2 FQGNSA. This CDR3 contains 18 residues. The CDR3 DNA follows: TGTGCCAGCAGCTTAGGCCTTGGCGGGGGCGGGAGCAATCAGCCCCAGCATTTT. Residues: CASSLGLGGGGSNQPQHF.

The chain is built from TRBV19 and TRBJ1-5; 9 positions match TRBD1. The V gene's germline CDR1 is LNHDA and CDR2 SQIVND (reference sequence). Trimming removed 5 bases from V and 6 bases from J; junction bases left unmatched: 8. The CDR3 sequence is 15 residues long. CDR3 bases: TGTGCCAGTAGTGACCTCCCGGGACAGGGTCAGCCCCAGCATTTT. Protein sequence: CASSDLPGQGQPQHF.

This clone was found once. The CDR3 DNA reads as TGTGCCAGCAGCCACCCTGCAGCGGGGGGGAGCACAGATACGCAGTATTTT. It codes for CASSHPAAGGSTDTQYF. The chain links TRBV3-1 (or the pseudogene TRBV3-2) to TRBJ2-3, with 10 bases fitting TRBD2. The length of the CDR3 is 17 residues. The V segment lost 3 bases and the J segment 0 bases; nucleotides outside the gene matches: 6. Germline loops: CDR1 LGHDT, CDR2 YNNKEL (reference sequence).

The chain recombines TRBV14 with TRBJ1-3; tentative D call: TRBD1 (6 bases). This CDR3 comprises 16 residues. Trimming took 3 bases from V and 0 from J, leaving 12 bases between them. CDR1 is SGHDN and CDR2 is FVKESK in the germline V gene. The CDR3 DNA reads TGTGCCAGCAGCCAGGGACATGATTACTCTGGAAACACCATATATTTT. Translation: CASSQGHDYSGNTIYF.

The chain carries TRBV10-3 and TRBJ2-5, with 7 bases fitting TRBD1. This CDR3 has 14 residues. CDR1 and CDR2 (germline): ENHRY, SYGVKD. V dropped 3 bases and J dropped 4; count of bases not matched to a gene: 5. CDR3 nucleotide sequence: TGTGCCATCAGTGACAGGGACAGTAGAGAGACCCAGTACTTC. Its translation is CAISDRDSRETQYF.

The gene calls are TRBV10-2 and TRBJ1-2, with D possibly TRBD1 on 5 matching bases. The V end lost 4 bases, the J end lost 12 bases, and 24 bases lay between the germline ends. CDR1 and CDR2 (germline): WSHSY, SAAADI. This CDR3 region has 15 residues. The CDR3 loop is CASSVTAGQGVEHTF. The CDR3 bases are TGCGCCAGCAGTGTTACTGCGGGGCAGGGCGTAGAACACACCTTC.

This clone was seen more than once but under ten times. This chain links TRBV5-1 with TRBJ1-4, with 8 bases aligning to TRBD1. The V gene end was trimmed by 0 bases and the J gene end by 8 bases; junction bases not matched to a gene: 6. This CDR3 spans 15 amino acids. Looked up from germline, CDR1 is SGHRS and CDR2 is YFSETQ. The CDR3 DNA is TGCGCCAGCAGCTTGGATACAGGGGGGCAGGAAAAACTGTTTTTT. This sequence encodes CASSLDTGGQEKLFF.

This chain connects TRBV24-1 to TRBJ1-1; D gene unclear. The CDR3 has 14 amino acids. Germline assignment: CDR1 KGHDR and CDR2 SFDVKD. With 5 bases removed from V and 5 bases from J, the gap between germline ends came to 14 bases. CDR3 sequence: CATSAGSGWTEAFF. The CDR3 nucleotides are TGTGCCACCAGTGCGGGGTCGGGTTGGACTGAAGCTTTCTTT.

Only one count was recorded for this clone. CDR3 residues: CASSPTMGGGLTDTQYF. CDR3 DNA: TGTGCCAGCAGCCCCACAATGGGCGGGGGCCTCACAGATACGCAGTATTTT. V usage is TRBV7-6 and J usage is TRBJ2-3, with a possible D match to TRBD2 (7 bases). Germline V gives CDR1 SGHVS, CDR2 FNYEAQ. V lost 5 bases and J 2 bases, leaving 20 bases between the germline ends. The CDR3 contains 17 residues.

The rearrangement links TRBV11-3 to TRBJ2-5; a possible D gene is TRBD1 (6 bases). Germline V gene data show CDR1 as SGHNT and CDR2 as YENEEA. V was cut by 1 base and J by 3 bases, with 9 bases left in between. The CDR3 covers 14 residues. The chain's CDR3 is CASSLGGTKETQYF. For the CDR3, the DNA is TGTGCCAGCAGCTTAGGGGGGACAAAAGAGACCCAGTACTTC.